Each of the 32 T cell receptor beta chains below was sequenced from the same sample in a study of cytomegalovirus exposure and HLA in healthy donors (dated by TCRdb to 2016 to 2017). Libraries were constructed by the immunoSEQ multiplex PCR assay. TCRdb carries this immuneACCESS record with in-frame sequences only. Its versions omit some clonotypes, under half of them owing to an unresolved V gene in the studies checked, with the rest unexplained. For this sample there are tens of thousands of clones; 93% appear just once. Approximately 3.8% of the sample is in the top ten clones. The sequenced sample was PBMCs. These receptor sequences come from a young woman in good health and CMV-seronegative.

This chain uses TRBV5-1 with TRBJ2-1; a possible D gene is TRBD1 (6 bases). Per germline, CDR1 SGHRS and CDR2 YFSETQ. V lost 4 bases and J 7 bases, leaving 21 bases between the germline ends. The CDR3 covers 16 residues. CDR3 bases: TGCGCCAGCAGCCGCAACCTTCCAGACCAGGGGAATGAGCAGTTCTTC. This sequence encodes CASSRNLPDQGNEQFF. Looking up the rest from reference TRBV5-1 and TRBJ2-1 gives the full variable domain: KAGVTQTPRYLIKTRGQQVTLSCSPISGHRSVSWYQQTPGQGLQFLFEYFSETQRNKGNFPGRFSGRQFSNSRSEMNVSTLELGDSALYLCASSRNLPDQGNEQFFGPGTRLTVL.

CDR3 loop: CASSPPGLAGGPSTGELFF. Written as DNA, the CDR3 is TGTGCCAGCTCACCGCCAGGACTAGCGGGAGGGCCAAGCACCGGGGAGCTGTTTTTT. The chain joins TRBV18 to TRBJ2-2, with TRBD2 identical over 15 bases. J was trimmed by 4 bases and V by 3 bases; bases with no gene match: 9. Per the germline V gene, CDR1 is KGHSH and CDR2 is LQKENI. The CDR3 length is 19 residues.

J is TRBJ2-3 and V is TRBV7-2, with 8 bases that match TRBD2. This CDR3 has 15 residues. Germline CDR1 is SGHTA and CDR2 is FQGNSA. The V and J ends lost 4 bases and 4 bases, in that order; junction bases with no gene match: 7. The CDR3 DNA reads as TGTGCCAGCAGCTCGCTACGGGGGGGCGCAGATACGCAGTATTTT. It encodes CASSSLRGGADTQYF.

The chain is built from TRBV6-5 and TRBJ1-2; 12 positions agree with TRBD1. Germline-derived CDR1 and CDR2 are MNHEY and SVGAGI. V lost 6 bases, J lost 8 bases, and 4 bases stayed unmatched. The CDR3 length is 13 residues. In DNA, the CDR3 is TGTGCCAGCAGAATTGGGACAGGGGGCGGCTACACCTTC. Residues: CASRIGTGGGYTF.

The V call is TRBV10-1, the J call TRBJ2-1; 8 bases are a match to TRBD2. Germline CDR1 WNHNN, CDR2 SYGVQD (reference sequence). V shed 0 bases and J 5 bases; nucleotides not matched to a gene: 12. The CDR3 is 18 residues long. The CDR3 DNA is TGCGCCAGCAGTGAGTCGGGGCGGGGGGCCTCGACTAACAATGAGCAGTTCTTC. This gives the protein CASSESGRGASTNNEQFF.

The chain carries TRBV29-1 and TRBJ2-1; TRBD2 matches 8 bases. The CDR3 extends over 15 amino acids. CDR1 is SQVTM, CDR2 ANQGSEA, per germline. The V gene end was trimmed by 4 bases and the J gene end by 6 bases; junction bases not matched to a gene: 11. Here the CDR3 reads CSVVGYGGAFNEQFF. The CDR3 nucleotides read TGCAGCGTTGTTGGGTACGGGGGGGCCTTCAATGAGCAGTTCTTC.

The rearrangement uses TRBV5-1 and TRBJ1-1, with D hard to call. Between the trimmed V and J ends, which lost 0 bases and 6 bases, there was a span of 12 bases. The CDR3 runs 14 residues. Per germline, CDR1 SGHRS and CDR2 YFSETQ. Written as DNA, the CDR3 is TGCGCCAGCAGCTTGGTTAGTGGAGCCCCTGAAGCTTTCTTT. Amino acid sequence: CASSLVSGAPEAFF.

The chain employs TRBV4-2 and TRBJ1-1; no clear D. The CDR3 runs 14 residues. V lost 0 bases and J 4 bases, leaving 9 bases between the germline ends. CDR1 and CDR2 (germline): LGHNA, YNFKEQ. As DNA, the CDR3 is TGTGCCAGCAGCCAAGAAGCAGCTAGCACTGAAGCTTTCTTT. Amino acid sequence: CASSQEAASTEAFF.

The rearrangement uses TRBV18 and TRBJ1-4; D possibly corresponds to TRBD1 (6 bases). Trimming removed 2 bases at V and 4 bases at J, with 8 bases between. CDR3 length: 14 residues. CDR1 and CDR2 from the germline V gene are KGHSH and LQKENI. The CDR3 DNA reads as TGTGCCAGCTCACCAGGACAGTTTAATGAAAAACTGTTTTTT. Its translation: CASSPGQFNEKLFF.

The chain joins TRBV19 to TRBJ2-7; maybe TRBD2 (6 bases). CDR3 length equals 14 residues. Trimming pared 7 bases from V and 7 bases from J, leaving 20 bases between. CDR1 LNHDA and CDR2 SQIVND come from the germline V gene (reference sequence). The CDR3 region is CASNTAGPTGEQYF. For the CDR3, the DNA is TGTGCCAGTAACACGGCGGGACCAACCGGGGAGCAGTACTTC.

The V gene is TRBV25-1, the J gene TRBJ2-7; a possible D gene is TRBD1 (6 bases). V lost 0 bases and J 0 bases, leaving 9 bases between the germline ends. CDR3 length: 15 residues. The germline gives CDR1 MGHDK, CDR2 SYGVNS. CDR3 region: CASSEYNRVSYEQYF. CDR3 nucleotide sequence: TGTGCCAGCAGTGAATATAACAGGGTCTCCTACGAGCAGTACTTC.

V usage is TRBV6-5 and J usage is TRBJ2-1, with D possibly being TRBD1 (5 bases). The germline V and J ends were trimmed by 2 bases and 4 bases, with 15 bases remaining between them. Germline values: CDR1 MNHEY, CDR2 SVGAGI. CDR3 length: 16 amino acids. The CDR3 reads CASSYDRDPFYNEQFF. CDR3 in DNA: TGTGCCAGCAGTTACGACAGAGACCCATTTTACAATGAGCAGTTCTTC.

CDR3 sequence (DNA): TGCGCCAGCAGCTTGGTAGGGGGACTGAACACTGAAGCTTTCTTT. Its protein is CASSLVGGLNTEAFF. The chain links TRBV5-1 to TRBJ1-1; tentative D call: TRBD1 (6 bases). This CDR3 comprises 15 residues. V was shortened by 0 bases and J by 0 bases, with 9 bases between the two germline ends. Looked up from germline, CDR1 is SGHRS and CDR2 is YFSETQ.

The rearrangement links TRBV5-1 to TRBJ1-1; 7 bases map to TRBD1. J was trimmed by 1 base and V by 4 bases; bases with no gene match: 7. CDR3 length equals 15 residues. Germline lookup yields CDR1 SGHRS and CDR2 YFSETQ. CDR3 residues: CASSIRQGPNTEAFF. The CDR3 nucleotides are TGCGCCAGCAGCATACGACAGGGTCCGAACACTGAAGCTTTCTTT.

The V call is TRBV18, the J call TRBJ2-7, with a possible D match to TRBD1 (5 bases). This CDR3 is built from 13 residues. With 3 bases removed from V and 1 base from J, the gap between germline ends came to 7 bases. The germline V gene has CDR1 KGHSH and CDR2 LQKENI. DNA of the CDR3: TGTGCCAGCTCACCCGACAGATCCTACGAGCAGTACTTC. Its translation: CASSPDRSYEQYF.

The chain is built from TRBV4-2 and TRBJ2-2, with 7 bases fitting TRBD2. The ends lost 0 bases at V and 8 bases at J; junction bases unmatched: 6. The CDR3 length is 15 residues. Germline assignment: CDR1 LGHNA and CDR2 YNFKEQ. CDR3 amino acids: CASSQDGGELGELFF. In DNA form, the CDR3 reads TGTGCCAGCAGCCAAGATGGGGGGGAGCTGGGGGAGCTGTTTTTT.

The genes are TRBV19 and TRBJ1-1; 7 nucleotides line up with TRBD1. The CDR3 sequence is 15 residues long. Per germline, CDR1 LNHDA and CDR2 SQIVND (reference sequence). The V gene end was trimmed by 7 bases and the J gene end by 1 base; junction bases not matched to a gene: 9. CDR3 in amino acids: CASTPRQGQNTEAFF. DNA of the CDR3: TGTGCCAGTACCCCAAGACAGGGTCAGAACACTGAAGCTTTCTTT.

The chain couples TRBV6-1 to TRBJ1-5; D remains unclear. V lost 11 bases to trimming and J lost 4 bases, with 15 bases between them. CDR1 and CDR2 from the germline V gene are MNHNS and SASEGT. CDR3 length equals 13 residues. As DNA, the CDR3 is TGTGCCTCTAGGATTAGCACGAATCAGCCCCAGCATTTT. Its translation is CASRISTNQPQHF.

This chain uses TRBV27 with TRBJ2-1; 8 positions agree with TRBD1. Germline CDR1 is MNHEY and CDR2 is SMNVEV (reference sequence). The J segment lost 1 base and the V segment lost 7 bases, leaving 6 bases of the junction unmatched. The CDR3 is 15 residues long. CDR3 loop: CASKLRTGSYNEQFF. CDR3 nucleotide sequence: TGTGCCAGCAAGTTAAGGACAGGGTCCTACAATGAGCAGTTCTTC.

The V call is TRBV4-1, the J call TRBJ1-2, with D perhaps matching TRBD1 (5 bases). V lost 3 bases and J 0 bases, leaving 14 bases between the germline ends. The CDR3 totals 16 residues. Germline CDR1 is MGHRA and CDR2 is YSYEKL. Here the CDR3 DNA reads TGCGCCAGCAGCCAGGGGCTATTAGGAGCTAACTATGGCTACACCTTC. Residues: CASSQGLLGANYGYTF.

V and J are TRBV9 and TRBJ2-3; perhaps TRBD2 as D (5 bases). The ends were cut back, 2 bases at V and 4 bases at J, with 14 bases in the middle. CDR1 is SGDLS, CDR2 YYNGEE, per germline. This CDR3 comprises 15 residues. The CDR3 bases are TGTGCCAGCAGCGTGGGTGGACGGGGTTCAGATACGCAGTATTTT. Its protein is CASSVGGRGSDTQYF.

V gene TRBV18 combines with J gene TRBJ2-6, with TRBD1 identical over 9 bases. This CDR3 comprises 17 residues. Germline loops: CDR1 KGHSH, CDR2 LQKENI. The V segment lost 2 bases and the J segment 1 base; nucleotides outside the gene matches: 3. In DNA form, the CDR3 reads TGTGCCAGCTCACCAACAGGGGGCTTTTCTGGGGCCAACGTCCTGACTTTC. It specifies CASSPTGGFSGANVLTF.

The rearrangement links TRBV6-5 to TRBJ1-2; 8 bases agree with TRBD1. In germline, CDR1 is MNHEY, CDR2 SVGAGI. V lost 7 bases to trimming and J lost 8 bases; unmatched junction nucleotides: 12. The CDR3 is made up of 14 amino acids. The DNA for the CDR3 is TGTGCCAGCACTGACGACAGGGGCCGGGTGGGCTACACCTTC. Amino acid sequence: CASTDDRGRVGYTF.

The V gene is TRBV19, the J gene TRBJ2-4; 7 bases line up with TRBD1. This CDR3 is built from 13 residues. V was clipped by 7 bases and J by 1 base; unmatched bases: 1. Germline V gene lookup returns CDR1 LNHDA and CDR2 SQIVND (reference sequence). The CDR3 DNA sequence: TGTGCCAGTAAGGACAGGGCCAAAAACATTCAGTACTTC. Translated: CASKDRAKNIQYF.

By sample fraction, this clone is medium-sized. CDR3 region: CASSYSSGGSYEQYF. CDR3 bases: TGTGCCAGCAGTTACTCTAGCGGGGGCTCCTACGAGCAGTACTTC. The V and J genes are TRBV6-5 and TRBJ2-7; 9 bases are shared with TRBD2. Germline-derived CDR1 and CDR2 are MNHEY and SVGAGI. There are 15 residues in the CDR3. V lost 0 bases and J lost 0; bases outside the gene matches: 0.

The V and J genes are TRBV19 and TRBJ1-5, with D unresolved. Germline V lookup: CDR1 LNHDA, CDR2 SQIVND (reference sequence). This CDR3 contains 16 residues. The V and J ends lost 10 bases and 3 bases respectively, with 22 bases between them. In DNA, the CDR3 is TGTGCCACCGGGGTTGGATCGAAGACCCCCAATCAGCCCCAGCATTTT. It specifies CATGVGSKTPNQPQHF.

V and J are TRBV7-2 and TRBJ2-7, with 8 bases lining up with TRBD2. V was clipped by 5 bases and J by 3 bases; unmatched bases: 6. This CDR3 spans 14 amino acids. Germline CDR1 reads SGHTA; CDR2 reads FQGNSA. CDR3 protein: CASSRSGGNYEQYF. The CDR3 bases are TGTGCCAGCAGCAGGAGCGGGGGAAACTACGAGCAGTACTTC.

There are a few counts of this clone. The chain recombines TRBV10-3 with TRBJ1-2, with TRBD1 as a possible D gene (6 bases). The V end lost 7 bases, the J end lost 4 bases, and 19 bases lay between the germline ends. Germline V gives CDR1 ENHRY, CDR2 SYGVKD. The CDR3 spans 15 residues. In DNA form, the CDR3 reads TGTGCCATCATGGGTCCCGTCCTAGGGGGCTATGGCTACACCTTC. Residues: CAIMGPVLGGYGYTF.

There are a few counts of this clone. The chain joins TRBV6-5 to TRBJ2-3; tentative D call: TRBD2 (5 bases). The length of the CDR3 is 13 residues. Trimming cost V 6 bases and J 6 bases, with 13 bases left between them. Germline CDR1 and CDR2: MNHEY and SVGAGI. The CDR3 coding sequence is TGTGCCAGCAGCCGACATTGGAGGGATACGCAGTATTTT. Residues: CASSRHWRDTQYF.

A single count supports this clone. The rearrangement joins TRBV7-9 to TRBJ1-3; 7 bases map to TRBD1. V shed 2 bases, J shed 0 bases, and the junction held 4 bases outside the gene matches. This CDR3 region has 16 residues. Looked up from germline, CDR1 is SEHNR and CDR2 is FQNEAQ (reference sequence). CDR3 amino acids: CASSLTGEVSGNTIYF. CDR3 coding DNA: TGTGCCAGCAGCTTAACAGGGGAGGTCTCTGGAAACACCATATATTTT.

V gene TRBV2 combines with J gene TRBJ1-4; 9 bases map to TRBD1. Germline CDR1 SNHLY, CDR2 FYNNEI. The CDR3 loop spans 13 amino acids. Trimming took 6 bases from V and 12 from J; bases not matched to a gene: 8. The CDR3 DNA reads as TGTGCCAGCAGCCGGGACAGGGATATGGAACTGTTTTTT. It codes for CASSRDRDMELFF.

The V call is TRBV19, the J call TRBJ2-5; 7 bases align to TRBD1. CDR1 LNHDA and CDR2 SQIVND come from the germline V gene (reference sequence). V gave up 4 bases and J gave up 4 bases; unmatched junction bases: 6. The CDR3 loop spans 14 amino acids. In DNA, the CDR3 is TGTGCCAGTAGTAGACAGGGAATGGGAGAGACCCAGTACTTC. This gives the protein CASSRQGMGETQYF.